This TCR beta chain was sequenced during a study of CD8+CD57+ T cells in acquired aplastic anemia (dated by TCRdb to the late 2010s). For the study in its entirety: On average, sorted CD4+ and CD8+ cells yielded approximately 3 ug of extracted DNA, with a range of roughly 0.18 to 27.4 ug. Healthy donor samples averaged approximately 10 million reads for CD4+ and roughly 12 million for CD8+ cells.

Of note for this clonotype: Its antigen is unknown. Nothing much larger sits one base from this clone, and base qualities are not available.

TCR beta VDJ combination and CDR3 sequence profiling used genomic DNA as the template. An Illumina HiSeq 2000 was the platform used for TCR repertoire sequencing. In the authors' own workflow: TRBV/TRBJ rearrangement plots, CDR3 size and DJ length profiles, and Simpson's diversity index were used to assess repertoires. Whichever DNA sequence was most abundant in the deep sequencing data was defined as the immunodominant clone. CDR3 amino acid sequences were screened for sharing across subjects and compared with published repertoires and the VDJdb database. TCRdb redid the processing of the public reads, applying fastp at Q25 and MiXCR, and retained in-frame beta chains. Here each entry gathers all rows of one CDR3 protein and keeps the most common genes and DNA. The V and J calls and clone size come from TCRdb's table, not from the authors' own analysis. This sample holds about 210,000 distinct CDR3 sequences; approximately 60% were observed only once. 29% of the sample is in the top ten clones.

General study outcomes and caveats: Between patients and healthy controls, no significant difference in CD8+ Simpson's diversity was found (P=0.060). Although roughly 29 CD8+ CDR3 sequences were shared by patients and controls, these sequences appeared highly expressed in patients and within the immunodominant clones of patients.

V and J are truncated by 3 bases and 2 bases respectively, leaving an intervening sequence of 15 bases. In the germline V gene, CDR1 corresponds to SGDLS and CDR2 to YYNGEE. The CDR3 holds 15 amino acids from the cysteine to the phenylalanine. The retained sequence is limited to the CDR3, 45 bases, with the frame set at the first base. In this study, sorted CD4+ and CD8+ T cells from the blood of healthy subjects and of severe aplastic anemia patients had their TCR repertoires deep-sequenced. Ficoll-Paque density gradient centrifugation was used to isolate peripheral blood mononuclear cells. Before DNA was extracted, CD4+ and CD8+ T cells were sorted using either FACS or magnetic beads.

The rearranged chain carries TRBV9 and TRBJ2-7; a confident D gene designation cannot be given. The source of this sequence is a human donor in good health. Sample: sorted CD4+, CD8+, or CD8+CD57+ T cells (not recorded which) from PBMCs. The nucleotide sequence reads TGTGCCAGCAGCGCTTCCACCTTTGATACCTACGAGCAGTACTTC. It is translated as CASSASTFDTYEQYF.